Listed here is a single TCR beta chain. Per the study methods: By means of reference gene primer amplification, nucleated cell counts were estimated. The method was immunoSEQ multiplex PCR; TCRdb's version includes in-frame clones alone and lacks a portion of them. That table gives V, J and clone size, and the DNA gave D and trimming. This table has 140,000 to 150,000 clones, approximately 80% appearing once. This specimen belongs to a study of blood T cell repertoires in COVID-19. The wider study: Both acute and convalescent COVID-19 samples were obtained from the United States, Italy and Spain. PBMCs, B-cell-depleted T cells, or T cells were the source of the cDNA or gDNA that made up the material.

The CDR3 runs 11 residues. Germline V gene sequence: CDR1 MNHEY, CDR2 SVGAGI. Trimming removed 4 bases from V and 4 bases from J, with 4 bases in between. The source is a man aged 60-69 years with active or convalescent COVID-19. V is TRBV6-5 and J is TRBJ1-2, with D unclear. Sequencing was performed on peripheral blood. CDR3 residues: CASSFSYGYTF. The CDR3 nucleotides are TGTGCCAGCAGTTTTAGCTATGGCTACACCTTC.